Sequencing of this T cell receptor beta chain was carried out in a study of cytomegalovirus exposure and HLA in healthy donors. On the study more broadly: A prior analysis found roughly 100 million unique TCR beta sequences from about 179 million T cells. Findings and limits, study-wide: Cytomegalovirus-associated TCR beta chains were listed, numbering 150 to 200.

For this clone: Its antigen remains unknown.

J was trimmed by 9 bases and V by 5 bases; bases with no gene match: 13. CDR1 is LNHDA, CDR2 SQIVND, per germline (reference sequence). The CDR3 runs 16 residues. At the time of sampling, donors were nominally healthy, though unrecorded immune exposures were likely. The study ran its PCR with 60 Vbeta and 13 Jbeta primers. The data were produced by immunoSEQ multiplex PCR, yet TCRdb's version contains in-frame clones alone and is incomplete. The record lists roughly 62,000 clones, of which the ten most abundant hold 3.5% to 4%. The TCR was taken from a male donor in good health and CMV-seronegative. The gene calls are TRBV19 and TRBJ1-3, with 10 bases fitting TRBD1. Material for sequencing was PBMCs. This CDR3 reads CASSPDRGGLKGTIYF. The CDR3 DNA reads TGTGCCAGTAGTCCGGACAGGGGGGGCCTGAAGGGCACCATATATTTT.